A single T cell receptor beta chain is shown here with its context. The target antigen is unknown. PCR primers comprised 60 Vbeta and 13 Jbeta primers. The method was immunoSEQ multiplex PCR; TCRdb's version includes in-frame clones alone and lacks a portion of them. The sample shows about 140,000 clones, approximately 87% of them seen only once. The sample comes from a study of cytomegalovirus exposure and HLA in healthy donors. This CDR3 spans 11 amino acids. Germline assignment: CDR1 DFQATT and CDR2 SNEGSKA (reference sequence). V lost 3 bases, J lost 7 bases, and 6 bases lay in between. Donors in the study were healthy people who gave bone marrow. Findings and caveats of the study: The authors confirmed in vitro that a few CMV-associated chains were specific for CMV antigens.

Material for sequencing was PBMCs. The TCR comes from a man aged 40-49 years in good health and CMV-seronegative. V usage is TRBV20-1 and J usage is TRBJ2-2; no reliable D call. Here the CDR3 DNA reads TGCAGTGCTAGGGAGAGCGGGGAGCTGTTTTTT. Protein sequence: CSARESGELFF.